The next 3 T cell receptor beta chains were all read from a single sample in a study of OX40 agonist ivuxolimab in advanced cancers. Repertoires were generated with immunoSEQ multiplex PCR, while TCRdb's copy carries only in-frame clones and drops some. The table records 50,000 to 70,000 clones, about 86% of them present only once. Sequencing was performed on CD4+ or CD8+ T cells sorted from blood, taken in a trial of the OX40 agonist ivuxolimab. The source of these receptors is an adult with an advanced solid tumor such as melanoma, head and neck, liver or kidney cancer.

This clone was detected ten times or more. V gene TRBV28 combines with J gene TRBJ2-7; D gene uncertain. The V gene's germline CDR1 is MDHEN and CDR2 SYDVKM. The length of the CDR3 is 14 residues. V was cut by 8 bases and J by 3 bases, with 17 bases left in between. CDR3 DNA: TGTGCCAGCCACCCGTTTACGGCCGACTACGAGCAGTACTTC. Its protein product is CASHPFTADYEQYF.

The gene calls are TRBV6-6 and TRBJ1-5, with D maybe TRBD1 (5 bases). V lost 4 bases, J lost 5 bases, and 9 bases lay in between. The CDR3 extends over 13 amino acids. CDR1 is MNHNY, CDR2 SVGAGI, per germline (reference sequence). CDR3 loop: CASSFSGDQPQHF. CDR3 nucleotides: TGTGCCAGCAGTTTTTCGGGGGATCAGCCCCAGCATTTT.

The rearrangement uses TRBV29-1 and TRBJ1-3; D is uncertain. This CDR3 spans 13 amino acids. The V and J ends lost 7 bases and 0 bases respectively, with 10 bases between them. Germline lookup yields CDR1 SQVTM and CDR2 ANQGSEA. CDR3 bases: TGCAGCGCCTCAGAGTCCTCTGGAAACACCATATATTTT. Amino acids: CSASESSGNTIYF.